A selection of T cell receptor beta chains follows, all from one sample in a study of CD8 T cells in Susac syndrome. One entry per CDR3 protein, called by TCRdb with MiXCR from the immunoSEQ multiplex PCR reads. The table has about 430,000 distinct CDR3 sequences, 85% seen once; the top ten hold approximately 0.12%. The specimen sequenced was CD8+ T cells from PBMCs. The source of these receptors is a human donor with multiple sclerosis. Both conserved end residues are trimmed from each CDR3. Size is omitted from some rows. Given values are once, few, many or a class for expanded clones.

V gene: TRBV4-2
clone size: .
CDR3 protein: ASSPDAEALWAQH

V gene: TRBV27
clone size: .
CDR3 protein: ASRPGLDLYEQY

V gene: TRBV4-1
clone size: few
CDR3 protein: ASSQENYEQY

V gene: TRBV27
clone size: .
CDR3 protein: ASSPSTGDDEQF

V gene: TRBV4-1
clone size: .
CDR3 protein: ATSATRYNEQF

V gene: TRBV6-5
clone size: .
CDR3 protein: ASSYGDSQY

V gene: TRBV7-6
clone size: .
CDR3 protein: ASSLSSAGADGYT

V gene: TRBV29-1
clone size: .
CDR3 protein: SVEGPEEGQY

V gene: TRBV6-6
clone size: .
CDR3 protein: ATRGGNSNQPQH

V gene: TRBV20-1
clone size: .
CDR3 protein: SARVSRDRAVYEQY

V gene: TRBV28
clone size: .
CDR3 protein: ASSFAGTGGSGNTIY

V gene: TRBV6-2/TRBV6-3
clone size: .
CDR3 protein: ASSYPDQETQY

V gene: TRBV14
clone size: .
CDR3 protein: ASSPREGAYTEAF

V gene: TRBV2
clone size: once
CDR3 protein: ASSPESSDEQF

V gene: TRBV7-9
clone size: .
CDR3 protein: ASSLRDSNQPQH

V gene: TRBV5-1
clone size: few
CDR3 protein: ASSFTDLYEQY

V gene: TRBV27
clone size: .
CDR3 protein: ASSFVGSNTEAF

V gene: TRBV28
clone size: .
CDR3 protein: ASSFRPSGRDEQF

V gene: TRBV5-6
clone size: .
CDR3 protein: ASSLRRSSYEQY

V gene: TRBV5-6
clone size: .
CDR3 protein: ASSHPRTGDFDSTEAF

V gene: TRBV20-1
clone size: .
CDR3 protein: SASLGLAEYNEQF

V gene: TRBV27
clone size: .
CDR3 protein: ASSLAGPGNTIY

V gene: TRBV7-8
clone size: .
CDR3 protein: ASSFHSNYEQY

V gene: TRBV25-1
clone size: .
CDR3 protein: ASSEFGSEGRYNEKLF

V gene: TRBV9
clone size: .
CDR3 protein: ASSVVPGTDEQF

V gene: TRBV7-2
clone size: .
CDR3 protein: ASSFLSGGSYEQY

V gene: TRBV28
clone size: few
CDR3 protein: ASSLATGANVLT

V gene: TRBV2
clone size: .
CDR3 protein: APLSEVTGELF

V gene: TRBV7-6
clone size: once
CDR3 protein: ASSLSTTLPYNEQF

V gene: TRBV29-1
clone size: .
CDR3 protein: SVEWGALPYEQY

V gene: TRBV5-1
clone size: .
CDR3 protein: ASSSSQTGLNEKLF

V gene: TRBV7-9
clone size: once
CDR3 protein: ASSRGVLRGFNQPQH

V gene: TRBV7-6
clone size: .
CDR3 protein: ASSQGSGPRAEAF

V gene: TRBV27
clone size: .
CDR3 protein: ASSLSPQNFSGEQY

V gene: TRBV18
clone size: .
CDR3 protein: ASSPPVEGPQETQY

V gene: TRBV6-5
clone size: .
CDR3 protein: ASSYANGGDTQY

V gene: TRBV2
clone size: .
CDR3 protein: ASIPTGGPYEQY

V gene: TRBV28
clone size: .
CDR3 protein: ASSSRGYNQPQH

V gene: TRBV20-1
clone size: .
CDR3 protein: SAKQGDYQETQY

V gene: TRBV30
clone size: .
CDR3 protein: AWSTGQGNSPLH

V gene: TRBV19
clone size: once
CDR3 protein: ASSIVGGELF

V gene: TRBV6-5
clone size: .
CDR3 protein: ASSPGHSYYNEQF

V gene: TRBV9
clone size: .
CDR3 protein: ASSPRGGTDEQY